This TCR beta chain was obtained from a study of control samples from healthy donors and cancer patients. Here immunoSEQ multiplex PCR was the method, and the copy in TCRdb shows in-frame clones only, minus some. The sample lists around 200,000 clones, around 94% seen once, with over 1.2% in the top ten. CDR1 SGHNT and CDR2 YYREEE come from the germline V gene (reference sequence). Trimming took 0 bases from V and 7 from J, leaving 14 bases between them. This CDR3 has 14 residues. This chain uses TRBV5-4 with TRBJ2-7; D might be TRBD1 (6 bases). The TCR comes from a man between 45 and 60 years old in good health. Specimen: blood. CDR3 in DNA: TGTGCCAGCAGCTTGGGGACAGCACCACATGAGCAGTACGTC. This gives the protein CASSLGTAPHEQYV.